One sample yielded the 8 T cell receptor beta chains listed below, sequenced in a study of blood T cell repertoires in COVID-19. The method was immunoSEQ multiplex PCR; TCRdb's version includes in-frame clones alone and lacks a portion of them. The sample carries 280,000 or so clones, less than 85% recorded once. Sequenced sample: PBMCs or T cells enriched from blood (not recorded which). The receptor source for this set is a woman aged 50 to 60 who had recovered from COVID-19.

V is TRBV11-2 and J is TRBJ2-7, with a possible D match to TRBD2 (6 bases). The CDR3 totals 16 residues. The V and J ends lost 4 bases and 3 bases respectively, with 19 bases between them. Germline V lookup: CDR1 SGHAT, CDR2 FQNNGV. As DNA, the CDR3 is TGTGCCAGCAGCTCCACCCGGAGGGCTGTTTTCTACGAGCAGTACTTC. Its protein is CASSSTRRAVFYEQYF.

The rearrangement links TRBV5-4 to TRBJ1-2, with D unclear. V gave up 1 base and J gave up 7 bases, with 8 bases separating them. Germline-derived CDR1 and CDR2 are SGHNT and YYREEE (reference sequence). The CDR3 totals 12 residues. The DNA for the CDR3 is TGTGCCAGCAGCTTGAACATATTTGGCTACACCTTC. Translating gives CASSLNIFGYTF.

V usage is TRBV2 and J usage is TRBJ2-1; the D is unclear. CDR1 and CDR2 (germline): SNHLY, FYNNEI. The CDR3 extends over 12 amino acids. V gave up 2 bases and J gave up 9 bases, with 8 bases separating them. CDR3 protein: CASSESPGEQFF. CDR3 DNA: TGTGCCAGCAGTGAATCCCCGGGTGAGCAGTTCTTC.

This clone was counted a few times. The chain links TRBV3-1 (or the pseudogene TRBV3-2) to TRBJ2-5; D not certain. Trimming pared 1 base from V and 5 bases from J, leaving 17 bases between. Germline-derived CDR1 and CDR2 are LGHDT and YNNKEL (reference sequence). The CDR3 runs to 16 residues. The CDR3, as DNA: TGTGCCAGCAGCCAAGGTCGCTTGGTCAAACGGGAGACCCAGTACTTC. It codes for CASSQGRLVKRETQYF.

CDR3 loop: CASSMWQFNEQFF. In DNA form, the CDR3 reads TGTGCCAGTAGTATGTGGCAGTTCAATGAGCAGTTCTTC. This chain connects TRBV19 to TRBJ2-1; D remains ambiguous. In germline, CDR1 is LNHDA, CDR2 SQIVND (reference sequence). V was clipped by 3 bases and J by 6 bases, with 9 bases between them. This CDR3 contains 13 residues.

This clone was seen repeatedly, ten times or more. This sequence joins TRBV20-1 and TRBJ2-1, with TRBD2 identical over 8 bases. Germline V gene data show CDR1 as DFQATT and CDR2 as SNEGSKA (reference sequence). V shed 3 bases, J shed 3 bases, and the junction held 4 bases outside the gene matches. The CDR3 covers 14 residues. CDR3 residues: CSASTGGDYNEQFF. CDR3 nucleotides: TGCAGTGCTAGTACGGGGGGGGACTACAATGAGCAGTTCTTC.

This chain connects TRBV28 to TRBJ2-2; 7 bases map to TRBD1. The CDR3 length is 15 residues. Germline CDR1 and CDR2: MDHEN and SYDVKM. V gave up 5 bases and J gave up 3 bases; unmatched junction bases: 6. CDR3 protein: CASSQQGSYTGELFF. CDR3 DNA: TGTGCCAGCAGTCAACAGGGGAGCTACACCGGGGAGCTGTTTTTT.

The chain joins TRBV2 to TRBJ1-1, with D possibly matching TRBD1 (6 bases). V lost 6 bases, J lost 2 bases, and 13 bases lay in between. Germline values: CDR1 SNHLY, CDR2 FYNNEI. The CDR3 has 14 amino acids. The CDR3 here is CASRQGQFNTEAFF. Written as DNA, the CDR3 is TGTGCCAGCAGGCAGGGACAATTTAACACTGAAGCTTTCTTT.